This paragraph reports one TCR beta chain. The antigen remains unidentified. Unmatched junction bases numbered 6, after V lost 6 bases and J lost 2 bases. The CDR3 contains 15 residues. The germline V gene has CDR1 SNHLY and CDR2 FYNNEI. The sample belongs to a study of cytomegalovirus exposure and HLA in healthy donors. General study points: Segments of the TCR beta V type were, in most cases, productive about 90% or about 30% of the time in an earlier analysis.

It was with 60 Vbeta and 13 Jbeta primers that the PCR ran. Clones were sequenced by immunoSEQ multiplex PCR, and TCRdb holds only the in-frame ones, with some missing. The sample has approximately 140,000 clones. The chain is built from TRBV2 and TRBJ1-5; 8 bases line up with TRBD1. The source of this sequence is a man aged 40-49 years in good health and CMV-seronegative. The sample comprised PBMCs. The CDR3 region is CASRGDRLGNQPQHF. The CDR3 nucleotides read TGTGCCAGCAGGGGGGACAGGCTAGGCAATCAGCCCCAGCATTTT.